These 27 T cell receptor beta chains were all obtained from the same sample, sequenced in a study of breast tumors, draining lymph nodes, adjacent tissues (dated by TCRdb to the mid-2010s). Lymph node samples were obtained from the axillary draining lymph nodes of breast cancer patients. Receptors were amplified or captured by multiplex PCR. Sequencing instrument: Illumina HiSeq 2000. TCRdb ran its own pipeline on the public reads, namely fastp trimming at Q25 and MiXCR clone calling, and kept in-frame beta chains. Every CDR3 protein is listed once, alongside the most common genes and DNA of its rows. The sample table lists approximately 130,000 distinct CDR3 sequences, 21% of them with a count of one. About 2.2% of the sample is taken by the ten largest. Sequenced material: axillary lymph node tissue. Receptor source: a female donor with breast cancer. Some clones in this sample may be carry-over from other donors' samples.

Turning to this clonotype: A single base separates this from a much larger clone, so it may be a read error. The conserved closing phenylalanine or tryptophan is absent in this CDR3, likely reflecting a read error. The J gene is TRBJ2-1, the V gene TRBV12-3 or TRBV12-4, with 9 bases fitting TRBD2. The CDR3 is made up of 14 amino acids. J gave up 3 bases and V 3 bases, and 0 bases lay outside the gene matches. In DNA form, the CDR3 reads TGTGCCAGCAGTTTTAGCGGGAGCTACAATGAGCAGTTCTCC. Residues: CASSFSGSYNEQFS.

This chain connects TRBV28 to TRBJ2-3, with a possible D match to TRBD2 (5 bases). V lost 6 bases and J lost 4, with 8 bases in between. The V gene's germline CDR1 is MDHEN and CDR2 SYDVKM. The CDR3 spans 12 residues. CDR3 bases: TGTGCCAGCAGATGGGGAGCAGATACGCAGTATTTT. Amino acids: CASRWGADTQYF.

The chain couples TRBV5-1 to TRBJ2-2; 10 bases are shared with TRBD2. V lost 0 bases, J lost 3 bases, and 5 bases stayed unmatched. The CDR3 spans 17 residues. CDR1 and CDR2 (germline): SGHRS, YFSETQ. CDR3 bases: TGCGCCAGCAGCTTGGGTCCGCTAGCGGGAGACACCGGGGAGCTGTTTTTT. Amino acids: CASSLGPLAGDTGELFF.

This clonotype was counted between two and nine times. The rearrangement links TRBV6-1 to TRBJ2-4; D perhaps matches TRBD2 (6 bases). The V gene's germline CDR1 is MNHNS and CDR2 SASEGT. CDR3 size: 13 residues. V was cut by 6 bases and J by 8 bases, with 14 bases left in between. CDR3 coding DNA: TGTGCCAGCAGAATGGGTTGGGGGGACATTCAGTACTTC. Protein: CASRMGWGDIQYF.

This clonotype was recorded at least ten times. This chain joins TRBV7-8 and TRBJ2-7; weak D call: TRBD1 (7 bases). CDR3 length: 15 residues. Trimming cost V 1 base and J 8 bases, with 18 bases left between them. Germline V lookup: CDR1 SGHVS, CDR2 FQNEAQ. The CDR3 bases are TGTGCCAGCAGCTTAGGTTGGACAGGAGGGTGGCAGCAGTACTTC. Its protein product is CASSLGWTGGWQQYF.

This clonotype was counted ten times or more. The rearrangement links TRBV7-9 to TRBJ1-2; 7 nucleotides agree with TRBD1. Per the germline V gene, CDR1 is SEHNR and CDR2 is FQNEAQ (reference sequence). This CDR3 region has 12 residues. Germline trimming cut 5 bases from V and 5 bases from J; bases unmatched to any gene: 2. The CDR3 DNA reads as TGTGCCAGCAGCCGACAGGGTTATGGCTACACCTTC. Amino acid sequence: CASSRQGYGYTF.

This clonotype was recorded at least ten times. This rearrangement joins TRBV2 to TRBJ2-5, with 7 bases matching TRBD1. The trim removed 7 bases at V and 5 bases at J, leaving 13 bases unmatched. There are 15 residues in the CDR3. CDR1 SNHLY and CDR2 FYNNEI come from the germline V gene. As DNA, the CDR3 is TGTGCCAGCATCCCCACGGGGCAGGGGGTCGAGACCCAGTACTTC. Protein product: CASIPTGQGVETQYF.

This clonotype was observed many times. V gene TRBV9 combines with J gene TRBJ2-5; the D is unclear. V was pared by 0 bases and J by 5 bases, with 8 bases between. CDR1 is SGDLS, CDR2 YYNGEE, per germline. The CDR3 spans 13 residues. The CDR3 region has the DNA TGTGCCAGCAGCGTAGGGACCGCGGAGACCCAGTACTTC. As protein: CASSVGTAETQYF. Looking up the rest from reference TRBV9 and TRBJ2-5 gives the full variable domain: DSGVTQTPKHLITATGQRVTLRCSPRSGDLSVYWYQQSLDQGLQFLIQYYNGEERAKGNILERFSAQQFPDLHSELNLSSLELGDSALYFCASSVGTAETQYFGPGTRLLVL.

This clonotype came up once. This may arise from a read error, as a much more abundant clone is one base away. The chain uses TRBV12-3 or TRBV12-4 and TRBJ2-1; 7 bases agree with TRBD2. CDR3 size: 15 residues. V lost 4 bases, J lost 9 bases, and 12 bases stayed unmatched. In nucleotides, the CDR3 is TGTGCCAGCAGTTCGCCGGGACGGGGGAGGGGTGAGCAGTTCTTC. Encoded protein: CASSSPGRGRGEQFF.

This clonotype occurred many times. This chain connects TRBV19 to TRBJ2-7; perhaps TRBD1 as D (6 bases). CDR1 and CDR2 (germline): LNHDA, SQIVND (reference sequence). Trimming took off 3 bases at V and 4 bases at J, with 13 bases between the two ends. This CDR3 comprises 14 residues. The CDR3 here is CASSISVGAYEQYF. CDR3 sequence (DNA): TGTGCCAGTAGTATCTCTGTGGGGGCTTACGAGCAGTACTTC.

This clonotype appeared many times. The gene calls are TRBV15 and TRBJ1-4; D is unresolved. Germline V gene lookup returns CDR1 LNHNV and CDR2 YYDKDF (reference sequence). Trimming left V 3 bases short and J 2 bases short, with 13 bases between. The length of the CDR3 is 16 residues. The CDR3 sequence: CATSRILRTTNEKLFF. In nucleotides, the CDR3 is TGTGCCACCAGCAGGATACTAAGGACGACTAATGAAAAACTGTTTTTT. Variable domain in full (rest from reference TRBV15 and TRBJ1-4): DAMVIQNPRYQVTQFGKPVTLSCSQTLNHNVMYWYQQKSSQAPKLLFHYYDKDFNNEADTPDNFQSRRPNTSFCFLDIRSPGLGDTAMYLCATSRILRTTNEKLFFGSGTQLSVL.

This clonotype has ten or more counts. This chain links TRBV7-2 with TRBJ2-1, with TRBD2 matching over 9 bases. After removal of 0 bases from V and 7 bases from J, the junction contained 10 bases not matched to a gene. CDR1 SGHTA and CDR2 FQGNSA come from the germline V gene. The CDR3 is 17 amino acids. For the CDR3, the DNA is TGTGCCAGCAGCTTAGCGTGGGCGGGAGGGCCCGGAAATGAGCAGTTCTTC. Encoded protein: CASSLAWAGGPGNEQFF.

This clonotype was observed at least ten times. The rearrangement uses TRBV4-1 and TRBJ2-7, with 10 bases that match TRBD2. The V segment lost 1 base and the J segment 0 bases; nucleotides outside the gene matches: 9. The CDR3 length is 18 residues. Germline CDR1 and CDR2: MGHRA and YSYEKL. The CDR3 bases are TGCGCCAGCAGCCAAGTTCTAGCGGGAGTGTCCCTCTCCTACGAGCAGTACTTC. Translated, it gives CASSQVLAGVSLSYEQYF.

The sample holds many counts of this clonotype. CDR3 sequence (DNA): TGTGCCAGCTCACCGGGAGGAACCTCCTACGAGCAGTACTTC. Amino acid sequence: CASSPGGTSYEQYF. The V and J genes are TRBV18 and TRBJ2-7, with D tentatively TRBD2 (6 bases). This CDR3 has 14 residues. Germline assignment: CDR1 KGHSH and CDR2 LQKENI. Trimming took 3 bases from V and 0 from J, leaving 9 bases between them.

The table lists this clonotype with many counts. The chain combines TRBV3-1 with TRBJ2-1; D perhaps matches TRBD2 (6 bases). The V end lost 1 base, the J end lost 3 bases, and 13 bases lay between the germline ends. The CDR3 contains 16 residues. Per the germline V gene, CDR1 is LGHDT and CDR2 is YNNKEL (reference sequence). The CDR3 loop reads CASSQGRSGLYNEQFF. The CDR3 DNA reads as TGTGCCAGCAGCCAAGGTCGTAGCGGCCTCTACAATGAGCAGTTCTTC.

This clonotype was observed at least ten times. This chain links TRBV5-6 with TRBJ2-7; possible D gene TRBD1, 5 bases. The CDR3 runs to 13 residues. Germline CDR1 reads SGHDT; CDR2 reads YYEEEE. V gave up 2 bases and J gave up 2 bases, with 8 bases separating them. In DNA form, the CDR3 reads TGTGCCAGCAGCTTTAAGGGGCCCTACGAGCAGTACTTC. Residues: CASSFKGPYEQYF.

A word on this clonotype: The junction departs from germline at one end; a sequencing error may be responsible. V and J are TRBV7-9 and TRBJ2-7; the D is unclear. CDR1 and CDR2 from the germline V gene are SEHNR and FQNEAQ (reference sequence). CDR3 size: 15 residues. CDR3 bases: TGTGCCTGCAGCCAGAAATCCGCAAGGCGCTACGAGCAGTACTTC. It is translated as CACSQKSARRYEQYF.

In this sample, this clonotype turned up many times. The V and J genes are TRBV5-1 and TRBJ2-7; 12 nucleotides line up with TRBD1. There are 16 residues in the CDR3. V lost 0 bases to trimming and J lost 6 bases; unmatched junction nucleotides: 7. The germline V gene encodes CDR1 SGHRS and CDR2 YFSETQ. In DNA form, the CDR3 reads TGCGCCAGCAGCTTGGTTGGGACAGGGGGCTTCGGCGAGCAGTACTTC. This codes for CASSLVGTGGFGEQYF.

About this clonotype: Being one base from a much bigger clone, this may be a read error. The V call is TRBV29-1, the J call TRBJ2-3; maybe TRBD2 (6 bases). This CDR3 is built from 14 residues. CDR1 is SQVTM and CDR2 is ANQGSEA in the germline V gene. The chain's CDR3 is CSVRSRELTDTQFF. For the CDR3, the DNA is TGCAGCGTTAGGTCGCGGGAACTCACAGATACGCAGTTTTTT.

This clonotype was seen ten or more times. The CDR3 DNA reads as TGTGCCAGCAGGTCGGACAGGGGCTGGGGCAATCAGCCCCAGCATTTT. This translates into CASRSDRGWGNQPQHF. The V and J genes are TRBV6-6 and TRBJ1-5; 9 bases are a match to TRBD1. V was pared by 6 bases and J by 2 bases, with 8 bases of the junction left unmatched. The CDR3 is 16 residues long. Germline loops: CDR1 MNHNY, CDR2 SVGAGI (reference sequence).

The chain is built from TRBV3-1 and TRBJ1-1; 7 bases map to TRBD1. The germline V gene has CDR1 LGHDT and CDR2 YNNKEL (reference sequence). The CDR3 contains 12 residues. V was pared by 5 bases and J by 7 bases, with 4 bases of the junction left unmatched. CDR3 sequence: CASSSGGVEAFF. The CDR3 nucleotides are TGTGCCAGCAGCTCAGGGGGAGTTGAAGCTTTCTTT.

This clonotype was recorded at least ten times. CDR3 region: CSTKTSGRLNEQFF. The CDR3 nucleotides read TGCAGTACGAAGACTAGCGGGAGGCTCAATGAGCAGTTCTTC. The rearrangement links TRBV20-1 to TRBJ2-1; 13 bases are shared with TRBD2. The CDR3 sequence is 14 residues long. Germline V lookup: CDR1 DFQATT, CDR2 SNEGSKA (reference sequence). With 8 bases clipped from V and 6 bases from J, the junction kept 7 bases outside the gene matches.

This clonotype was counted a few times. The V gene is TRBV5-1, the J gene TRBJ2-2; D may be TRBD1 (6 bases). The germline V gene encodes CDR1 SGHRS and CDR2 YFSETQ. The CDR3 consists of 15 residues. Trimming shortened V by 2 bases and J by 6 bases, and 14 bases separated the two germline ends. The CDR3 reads CASSFQGQGAGELFF. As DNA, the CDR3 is TGCGCCAGCAGCTTTCAGGGGCAAGGTGCCGGGGAGCTGTTTTTT.

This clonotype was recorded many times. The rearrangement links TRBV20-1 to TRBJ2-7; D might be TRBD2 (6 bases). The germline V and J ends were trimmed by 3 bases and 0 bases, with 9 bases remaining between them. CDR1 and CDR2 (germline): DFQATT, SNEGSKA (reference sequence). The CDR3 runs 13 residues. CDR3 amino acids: CSASGSGSYEQYF. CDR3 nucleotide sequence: TGCAGTGCTAGCGGGAGTGGCTCCTACGAGCAGTACTTC.

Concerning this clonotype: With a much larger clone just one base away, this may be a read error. For the CDR3, the DNA is TGTGCCTGGAGTGGTAGGGACGGAGGCACCATATATTTT. This translates into CAWSGRDGGTIYF. The chain carries TRBV30 and TRBJ1-3, with TRBD1 as a possible D gene (5 bases). The CDR3 is made up of 13 amino acids. The V and J ends lost 1 base and 9 bases respectively, with 13 bases between them. Germline CDR1 GTSNPN, CDR2 SVGIG (reference sequence).

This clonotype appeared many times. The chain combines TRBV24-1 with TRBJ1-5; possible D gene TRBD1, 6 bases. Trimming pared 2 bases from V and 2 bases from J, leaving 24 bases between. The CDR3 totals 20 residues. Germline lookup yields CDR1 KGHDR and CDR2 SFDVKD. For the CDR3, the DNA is TGTGCCACCAGTGATTCTGGGGAGGGCAGGGGAGGTCCCGGCAATCAGCCCCAGCATTTT. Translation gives CATSDSGEGRGGPGNQPQHF.

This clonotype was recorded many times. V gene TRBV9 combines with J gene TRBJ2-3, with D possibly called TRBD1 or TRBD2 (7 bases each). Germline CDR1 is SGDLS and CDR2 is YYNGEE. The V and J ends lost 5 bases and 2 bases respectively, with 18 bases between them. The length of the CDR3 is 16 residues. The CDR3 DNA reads TGTGCCAGCAGTAAGAGGGGGGGACAGCCCACAGATACGCAGTATTTT. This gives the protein CASSKRGGQPTDTQYF.